The 11 T cell receptor beta chains in this list originate from one sample, sequenced in a study of PD-1 blockade in classical Hodgkin lymphoma. All the patients suffered relapse after autologous stem cell transplantation, and brentuximab vedotin exposure differed. The table came from immunoSEQ multiplex PCR; TCRdb's copy has only in-frame clones and leaves some out. In the table there are about 11,000 clones, approximately 80% of which are singletons. The sequencing used peripheral blood mononuclear cells (PBMCs), collected before the second cycle of nivolumab. These receptors were collected from a human donor with classical Hodgkin lymphoma.

This clone was picked up a small number of times. The J gene is TRBJ2-3, the V gene TRBV6-4; a weak D match, TRBD2 (5 bases). CDR1 is MRHNA, CDR2 SNTAGT, per germline. The V gene lost 2 bases and the J gene lost 3 bases, with 6 bases spanning the gap. CDR3 size: 13 residues. The CDR3 DNA follows: TGTGCCAGCAGTGACGGCGGGACAGATACGCAGTATTTT. It yields the protein CASSDGGTDTQYF.

The chain uses TRBV28 and TRBJ2-7; D is possibly TRBD1 or TRBD2 (5 bases each). CDR1 is MDHEN and CDR2 is SYDVKM in the germline V gene. Trimming removed 5 bases at V and 6 bases at J, with 14 bases between. The CDR3 is 13 amino acids. CDR3 protein: CASSGDVGLEQYF. Here the CDR3 DNA reads TGTGCCAGCAGTGGGGACGTTGGGCTCGAGCAGTACTTC.

CDR3 sequence reads: CASKPGVGNTGELFF. DNA of the CDR3: TGTGCCAGCAAACCGGGGGTGGGGAACACCGGGGAGCTGTTTTTT. This chain uses TRBV7-9 with TRBJ2-2; D is perhaps TRBD2 (6 bases). The CDR3 has 15 amino acids. The germline V gene encodes CDR1 SEHNR and CDR2 FQNEAQ (reference sequence). V was trimmed by 7 bases and J by 1 base, leaving 13 bases between them.

V is TRBV6-5 and J is TRBJ1-2; D is possibly TRBD1 (5 bases). The CDR3 sequence is 14 residues long. From germline, CDR1 is MNHEY and CDR2 SVGAGI. Trimming took 2 bases from V and 7 from J, leaving 14 bases between them. CDR3 nucleotides: TGTGCCAGCAGTTACCCCGAGGGGCAGGCTGGCTACACCTTC. Protein product: CASSYPEGQAGYTF.

CDR3 protein: CASSPKGQGLNYGYTF. The DNA for the CDR3 is TGTGCCAGCAGCCCAAAAGGACAGGGATTAAACTATGGCTACACCTTC. The V call is TRBV9, the J call TRBJ1-2; 8 bases line up with TRBD1. The CDR3 covers 16 residues. The germline V gene has CDR1 SGDLS and CDR2 YYNGEE. V lost 4 bases and J lost 2; bases outside the gene matches: 10.

V gene TRBV7-2 combines with J gene TRBJ2-1, with TRBD2 matching 9 bases. V dropped 2 bases and J dropped 7; count of bases not matched to a gene: 6. Germline CDR1 and CDR2: SGHTA and FQGNSA. This CDR3 has 15 amino acids. As DNA, the CDR3 is TGTGCCAGCAGCTTAATGGTAGCGGGAGTTAATGAGCAGTTCTTC. Its translation is CASSLMVAGVNEQFF.

The chain carries TRBV18 and TRBJ2-5; tentatively, D is TRBD2 (5 bases). The germline gives CDR1 KGHSH, CDR2 LQKENI. Trimming took 2 bases from V and 3 from J, leaving 22 bases between them. The CDR3 is 18 amino acids. CDR3 region: CASSPALIAPGWKETQYF. The CDR3 DNA reads as TGTGCCAGCTCACCAGCCCTGATTGCTCCGGGATGGAAAGAGACCCAGTACTTC.

This chain connects TRBV4-2 to TRBJ2-4; 7 bases are a match to TRBD2. The CDR3 has 15 amino acids. CDR1 is LGHNA, CDR2 YNFKEQ, per germline. V lost 4 bases to trimming and J lost 8 bases; unmatched junction nucleotides: 11. CDR3 sequence reads: CASSPGVGGGDIQYF. CDR3 DNA: TGTGCCAGCAGCCCAGGAGTGGGTGGGGGGGACATTCAGTACTTC.

V gene TRBV10-2 combines with J gene TRBJ2-7, with D unresolved. The germline V gene encodes CDR1 WSHSY and CDR2 SAAADI. The germline V and J ends were trimmed by 6 bases and 0 bases, with 9 bases remaining between them. CDR3 length: 13 amino acids. The CDR3 loop reads CASRVGSSYEQYF. CDR3 DNA: TGCGCCAGCAGGGTTGGCAGCTCCTACGAGCAGTACTTC.

The chain has TRBV19 and TRBJ2-3; D uncertain. Germline V CDR1 and CDR2: LNHDA, SQIVND (reference sequence). With 0 bases removed from V and 1 base from J, the gap between germline ends came to 17 bases. The CDR3 extends over 18 amino acids. CDR3 sequence: CASSIDKRRGRGTDTQYF. For the CDR3, the DNA is TGTGCCAGTAGTATAGATAAGAGGCGAGGACGAGGCACAGATACGCAGTATTTT.

In nucleotides, the CDR3 is TGTGCCAGTAGTCCGGGGACCTACGAGCAGTACTTC. This translates into CASSPGTYEQYF. The rearrangement links TRBV19 to TRBJ2-7, with D perhaps TRBD2 (5 bases). Germline CDR1 is LNHDA and CDR2 is SQIVND (reference sequence). V lost 5 bases and J 2 bases, leaving 7 bases between the germline ends. This CDR3 is 12 amino acids long.